The clone carrying this T cell receptor beta chain was detected ten times or more. Its target is not known. The trim removed 4 bases at V and 6 bases at J, leaving 10 bases unmatched. The CDR3 contains 16 residues. The source of the sample is a study of CD8 T cells in ankylosing spondylitis. The TCR beta libraries were generated through quantitative 5'-RACE incorporating molecular barcodes. TCRdb called the 5' RACE reads again in MiXCR, with one record for every CDR3 protein. The data show more than 150,000 distinct CDR3 sequences, roughly 18% seen once. The study's findings and limits: Disease-linked clones were reportedly significantly enriched in matched ankylosing spondylitis synovial fluid.

Sequenced input: blood, either unsorted or a sorted T cell fraction (not recorded which). The chain couples TRBV12-3 or TRBV12-4 to TRBJ1-2, with 11 bases lining up with TRBD1. This clonotype originated in a male donor aged 10-30 years with ankylosing spondylitis or in good health (not recorded which). The CDR3 bases are TGTGCCAGCAGTTCTAGGACGGACAGGGGGCAGGATGGCTACACCTTC. Amino acids: CASSSRTDRGQDGYTF.